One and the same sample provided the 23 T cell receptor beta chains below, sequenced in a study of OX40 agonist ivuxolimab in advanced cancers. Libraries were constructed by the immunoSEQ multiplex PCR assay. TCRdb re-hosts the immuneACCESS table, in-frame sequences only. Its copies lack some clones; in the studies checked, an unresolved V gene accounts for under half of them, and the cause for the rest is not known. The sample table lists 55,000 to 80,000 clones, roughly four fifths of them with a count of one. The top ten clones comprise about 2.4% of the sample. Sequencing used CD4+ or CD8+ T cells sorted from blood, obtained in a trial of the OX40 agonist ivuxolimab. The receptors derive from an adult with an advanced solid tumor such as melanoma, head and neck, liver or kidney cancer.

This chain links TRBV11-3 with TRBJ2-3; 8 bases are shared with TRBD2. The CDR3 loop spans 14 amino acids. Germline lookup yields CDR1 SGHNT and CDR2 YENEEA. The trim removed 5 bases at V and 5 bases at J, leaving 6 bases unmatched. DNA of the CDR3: TGTGCCAGCAGCGCGGGGGGCGGGATAGATACGCAGTATTTT. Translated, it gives CASSAGGGIDTQYF.

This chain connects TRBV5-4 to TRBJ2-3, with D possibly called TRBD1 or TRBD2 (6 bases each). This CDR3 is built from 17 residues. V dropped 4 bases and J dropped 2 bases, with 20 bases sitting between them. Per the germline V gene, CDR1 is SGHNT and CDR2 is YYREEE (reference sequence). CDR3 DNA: TGTGCCAGCAGCCAAGTTGGACGGGGGACACTCACAGATACGCAGTATTTT. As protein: CASSQVGRGTLTDTQYF.

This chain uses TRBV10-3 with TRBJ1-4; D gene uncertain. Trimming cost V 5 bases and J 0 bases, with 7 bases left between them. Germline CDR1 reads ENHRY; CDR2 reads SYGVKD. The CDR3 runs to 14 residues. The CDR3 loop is CAISPSATNEKLFF. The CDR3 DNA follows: TGTGCCATCAGTCCCTCTGCAACTAATGAAAAACTGTTTTTT.

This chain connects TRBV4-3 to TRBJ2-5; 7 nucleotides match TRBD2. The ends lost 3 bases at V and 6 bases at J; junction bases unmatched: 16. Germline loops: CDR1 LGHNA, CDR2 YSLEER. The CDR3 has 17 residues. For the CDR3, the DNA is TGCGCCAGCAGCCAGGACCATTACTGGGAGGGTGCCCAGACCCAGTACTTC. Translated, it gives CASSQDHYWEGAQTQYF.

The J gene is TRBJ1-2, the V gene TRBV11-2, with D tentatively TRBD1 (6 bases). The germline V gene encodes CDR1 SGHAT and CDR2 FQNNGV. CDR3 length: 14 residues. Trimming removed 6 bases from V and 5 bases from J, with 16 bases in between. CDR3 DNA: TGTGCCAGCAGTAAACCTCAGGGGAGGTATGGCTACACCTTC. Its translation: CASSKPQGRYGYTF.

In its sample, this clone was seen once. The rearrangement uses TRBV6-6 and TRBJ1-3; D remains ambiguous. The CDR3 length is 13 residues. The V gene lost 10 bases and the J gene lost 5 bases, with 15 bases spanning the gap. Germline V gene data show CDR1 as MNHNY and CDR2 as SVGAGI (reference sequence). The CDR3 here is CAIAGGERNTIYF. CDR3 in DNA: TGTGCCATAGCGGGCGGAGAAAGAAACACCATATATTTT.

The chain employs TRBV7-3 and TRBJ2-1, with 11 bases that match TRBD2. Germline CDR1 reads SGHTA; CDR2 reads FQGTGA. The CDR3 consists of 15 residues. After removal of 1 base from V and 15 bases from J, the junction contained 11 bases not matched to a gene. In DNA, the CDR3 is TGTGCCAGCAGCTTAAATAGCGGGAGGGCCCTCTATCTGTTCTTC. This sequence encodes CASSLNSGRALYLFF.

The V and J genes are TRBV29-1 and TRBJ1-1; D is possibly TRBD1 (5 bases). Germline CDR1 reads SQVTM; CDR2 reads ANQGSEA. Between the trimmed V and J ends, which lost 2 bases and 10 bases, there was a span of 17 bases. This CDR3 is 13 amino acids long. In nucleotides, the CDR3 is TGCAGCGTTGAAAAGGGCAGGGCTATCTCAGCTTTCTTT. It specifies CSVEKGRAISAFF.

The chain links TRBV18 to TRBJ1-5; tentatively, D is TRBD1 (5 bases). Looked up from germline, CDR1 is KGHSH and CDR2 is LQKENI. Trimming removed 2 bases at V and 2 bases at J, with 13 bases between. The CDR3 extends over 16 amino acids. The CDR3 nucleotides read TGTGCCAGCTCACCAGGGCAGGGATCGGGCAATCAGCCCCAGCATTTT. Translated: CASSPGQGSGNQPQHF.

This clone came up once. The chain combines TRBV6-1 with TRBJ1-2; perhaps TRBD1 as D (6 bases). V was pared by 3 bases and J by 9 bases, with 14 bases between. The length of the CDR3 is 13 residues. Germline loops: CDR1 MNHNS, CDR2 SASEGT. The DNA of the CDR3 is TGTGCCAGCAGTGACGGGGGCGGTAGGAGCTACACCTTC. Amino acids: CASSDGGGRSYTF.

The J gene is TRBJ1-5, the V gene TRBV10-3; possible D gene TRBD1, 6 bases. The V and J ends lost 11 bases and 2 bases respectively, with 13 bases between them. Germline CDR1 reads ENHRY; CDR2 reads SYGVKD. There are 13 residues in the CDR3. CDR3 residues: CASRGAGNQPQHF. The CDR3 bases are TGTGCCTCCCGGGGGGCCGGCAATCAGCCCCAGCATTTT.

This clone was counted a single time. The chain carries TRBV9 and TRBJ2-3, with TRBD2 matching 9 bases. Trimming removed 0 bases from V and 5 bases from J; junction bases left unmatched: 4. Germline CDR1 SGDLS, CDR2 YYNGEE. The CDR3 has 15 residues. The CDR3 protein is CASSVGRTSVDTQYF. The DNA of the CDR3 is TGTGCCAGCAGCGTAGGGCGGACTAGCGTAGATACGCAGTATTTT.

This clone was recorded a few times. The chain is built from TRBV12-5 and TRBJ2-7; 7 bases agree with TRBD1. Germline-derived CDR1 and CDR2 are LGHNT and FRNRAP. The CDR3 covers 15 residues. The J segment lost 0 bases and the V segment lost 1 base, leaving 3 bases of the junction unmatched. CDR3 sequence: CASGLETGSSYEQYF. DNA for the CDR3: TGTGCTAGTGGTTTGGAGACAGGGAGCTCCTACGAGCAGTACTTC.

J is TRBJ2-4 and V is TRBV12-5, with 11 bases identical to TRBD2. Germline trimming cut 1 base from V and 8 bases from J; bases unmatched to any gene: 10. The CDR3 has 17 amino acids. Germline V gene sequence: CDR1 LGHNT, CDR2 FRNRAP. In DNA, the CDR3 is TGTGCTAGTGGTTTGGGGCTAGCGGGGGGCCCCATCTACATTCAGTACTTC. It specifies CASGLGLAGGPIYIQYF.

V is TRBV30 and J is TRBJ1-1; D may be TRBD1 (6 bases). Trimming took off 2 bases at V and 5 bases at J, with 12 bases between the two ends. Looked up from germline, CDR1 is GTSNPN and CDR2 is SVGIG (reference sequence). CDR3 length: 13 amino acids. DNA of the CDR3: TGTGCCTGGAGTCCCAGGGGAAAAACTGAAGCTTTCTTT. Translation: CAWSPRGKTEAFF.

The CDR3 nucleotides are TGTGCCAGCAGCGTTTCTAGCAAGGGGGTTAATGAGCAGTTCTTC. As protein: CASSVSSKGVNEQFF. The genes are TRBV9 and TRBJ2-1; maybe TRBD1 (6 bases). Trimming shortened V by 2 bases and J by 7 bases, and 16 bases separated the two germline ends. Per the germline V gene, CDR1 is SGDLS and CDR2 is YYNGEE. This CDR3 has 15 amino acids.

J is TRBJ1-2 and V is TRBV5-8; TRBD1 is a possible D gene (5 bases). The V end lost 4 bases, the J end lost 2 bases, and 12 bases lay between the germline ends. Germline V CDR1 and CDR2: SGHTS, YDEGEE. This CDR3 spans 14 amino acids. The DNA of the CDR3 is TGTGCCAGCAGCGCTGGGGGGTGGAACTATGGCTACACCTTC. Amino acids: CASSAGGWNYGYTF. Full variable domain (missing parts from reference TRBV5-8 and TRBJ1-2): EAGVTQSPTHLIKTRGQQATLRCSPISGHTSVYWYQQALGLGLQFLLWYDEGEERNRGNFPPRFSGRQFPNYSSELNVNALELEDSALYLCASSAGGWNYGYTFGSGTRLTVV.

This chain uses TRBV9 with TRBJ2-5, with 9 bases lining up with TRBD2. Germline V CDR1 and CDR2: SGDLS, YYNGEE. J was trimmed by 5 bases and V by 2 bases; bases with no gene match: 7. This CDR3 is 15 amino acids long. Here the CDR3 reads CASSVQAGGIETQYF. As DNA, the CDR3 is TGTGCCAGCAGCGTCCAAGCGGGAGGCATTGAGACCCAGTACTTC.

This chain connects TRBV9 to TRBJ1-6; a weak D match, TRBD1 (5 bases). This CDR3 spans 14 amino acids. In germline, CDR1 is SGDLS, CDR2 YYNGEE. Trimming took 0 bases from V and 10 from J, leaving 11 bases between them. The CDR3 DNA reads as TGTGCCAGCAGCGTAGTGGGAAAGGGGTCACCCCTCCACTTT. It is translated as CASSVVGKGSPLHF.

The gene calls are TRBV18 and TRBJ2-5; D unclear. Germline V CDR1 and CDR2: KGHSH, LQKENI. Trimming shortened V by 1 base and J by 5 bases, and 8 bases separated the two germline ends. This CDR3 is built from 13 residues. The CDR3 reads CASSPLSAETQYF. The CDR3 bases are TGTGCCAGCTCACCACTGTCTGCGGAGACCCAGTACTTC.

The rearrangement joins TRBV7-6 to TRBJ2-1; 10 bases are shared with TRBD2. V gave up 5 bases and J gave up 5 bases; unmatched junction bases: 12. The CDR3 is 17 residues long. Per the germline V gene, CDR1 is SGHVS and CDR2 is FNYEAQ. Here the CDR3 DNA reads TGTGCCAGCAGCCCCCCAACTCGTAGCGGGAGGCACAATGAGCAGTTCTTC. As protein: CASSPPTRSGRHNEQFF.

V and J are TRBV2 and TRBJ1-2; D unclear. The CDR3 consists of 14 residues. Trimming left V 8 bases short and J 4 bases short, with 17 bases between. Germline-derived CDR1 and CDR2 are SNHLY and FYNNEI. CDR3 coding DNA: TGTGCCAGCTCCCCATACTCGGGTGGCTATGGCTACACCTTC. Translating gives CASSPYSGGYGYTF.

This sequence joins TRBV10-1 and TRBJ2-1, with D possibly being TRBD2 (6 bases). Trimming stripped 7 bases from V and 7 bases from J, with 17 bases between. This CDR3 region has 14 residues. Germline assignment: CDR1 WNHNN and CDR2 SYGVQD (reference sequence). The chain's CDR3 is CASTRLVRRNEQFF. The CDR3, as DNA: TGCGCCAGCACCAGACTAGTCCGTAGAAATGAGCAGTTCTTC.